This TCR beta chain was sequenced for a study of regulatory T cells in long-lasting Graves disease. Noted time point: persistent/refractory GD, antithyroid drugs over 5 years with positive TRAb. PBMC-derived RNA was used for the TCR library. The patients included were those that came from an endocrinology department in Xi'an, China. Ten or more counts support this clonotype. Building of the TCR beta libraries involved iRepertoire HTBI primers and Arm-PCR of CDR3 regions. From the multiplex PCR reads, TCRdb called clonotypes with MiXCR, one entry per CDR3 protein. In the table there are approximately 360,000 distinct CDR3 sequences, roughly 20% of which are singletons. The CDR3 has 12 residues. Per germline, CDR1 DFQATT and CDR2 SNEGSKA (reference sequence).

The sequences come from peripheral blood mononuclear cells (PBMCs), collected when the disease was refractory, from a patient treated with antithyroid drugs. V usage is TRBV20-1 and J usage is TRBJ2-2; D is uncertain. The receptor comes from a woman aged 40 to 50 with Graves disease. CDR3 loop: CSDTRNTGELFF. The CDR3 nucleotides read TGCAGCGATACACGGAACACCGGGGAGCTGTTTTTT.